The TCR beta chain described here comes from a study of cytomegalovirus exposure and HLA in healthy donors. Study-level results: One variant, a missense change in DCLRE1C, was linked in a later analysis to TCR beta V- and J-gene trimming. Earlier results showed most TCR beta V segments being productive about 87% or about 30% of the time.

The ends lost 4 bases at V and 9 bases at J; junction bases unmatched: 12. This CDR3 has 15 amino acids. CDR1 is MNHEY, CDR2 SMNVEV, per germline (reference sequence). 60 Vbeta and 13 Jbeta primers were used in PCR. Data came from immunoSEQ multiplex PCR; TCRdb stores just in-frame clones and leaves some out. The data contain about 120,000 clones, about 72% of them singletons. This clone showed up just once. Its antigen is currently unknown. Sequenced input: PBMCs. V gene TRBV27 combines with J gene TRBJ2-1; 7 bases map to TRBD2. This TCR derives from a female donor in good health and CMV-seronegative. CDR3 region: CASSWGGRASGEQFF. CDR3 bases: TGTGCCAGCAGTTGGGGGGGGAGGGCGTCAGGTGAGCAGTTCTTC.